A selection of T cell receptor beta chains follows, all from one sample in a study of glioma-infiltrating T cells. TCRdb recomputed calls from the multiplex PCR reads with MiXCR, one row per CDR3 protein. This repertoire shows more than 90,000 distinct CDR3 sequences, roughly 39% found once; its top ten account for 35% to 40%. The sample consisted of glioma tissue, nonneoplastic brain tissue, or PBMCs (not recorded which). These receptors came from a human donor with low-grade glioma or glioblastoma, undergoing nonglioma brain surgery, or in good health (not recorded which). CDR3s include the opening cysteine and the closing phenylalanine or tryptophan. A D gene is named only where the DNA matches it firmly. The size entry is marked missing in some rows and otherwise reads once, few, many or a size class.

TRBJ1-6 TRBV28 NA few CASSLSDGSLHF TGTGCCAGCAGTTTATCGGACGGATCCCTCCACTTT
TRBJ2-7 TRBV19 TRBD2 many CASSRDSGGLNEQYF TGTGCCAGTTCCCGGGATAGCGGGGGTCTCAACGAGCAGTACTTC
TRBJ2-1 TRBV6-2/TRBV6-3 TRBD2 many CASSDRLAGGDEQFF TGTGCCAGCAGCGACAGGCTAGCGGGAGGCGATGAGCAGTTCTTC
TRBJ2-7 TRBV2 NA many CASSNGVRYEQYF TGTGCCAGCAGTAACGGGGTACGCTACGAGCAGTACTTC
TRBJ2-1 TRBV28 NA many CASSPVENEQFF TGTGCCAGCAGTCCGGTCGAAAATGAGCAGTTCTTC
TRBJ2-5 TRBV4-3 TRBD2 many CASSQLLTGLGGETQYF TGCGCCAGCAGCCAACTACTCACCGGACTAGGTGGAGAGACCCAGTACTTC
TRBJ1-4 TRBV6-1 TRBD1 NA CASSQGQSNEKLFF TGTGCCAGCAGCCAGGGACAGTCTAATGAAAAACTGTTTTTT
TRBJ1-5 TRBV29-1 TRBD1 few CSVLTGTGNQPQHF TGCAGCGTACTCACCGGGACAGGGAATCAGCCCCAGCATTTT
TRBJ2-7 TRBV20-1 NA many CSADGEDRSSYEQYF TGCAGTGCAGATGGGGAGGACAGGAGCTCCTACGAGCAGTACTTC
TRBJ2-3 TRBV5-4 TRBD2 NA CASSLSPSGSTDTQYF TGTGCCAGCAGCTTGTCGCCTAGCGGGAGCACAGATACGCAGTATTTT
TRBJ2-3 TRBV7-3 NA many CASSLSPASTDTQYF TGTGCCAGCAGCTTAAGTCCGGCTAGCACAGATACGCAGTATTTT
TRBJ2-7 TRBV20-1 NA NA CSARPGGSYNEQYF TGCAGTGCTAGACCAGGTGGCTCCTACAATGAGCAGTACTTC
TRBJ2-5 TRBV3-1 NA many CASSQSLGRETQYF TGTGCCAGCAGCCAGTCCCTCGGCCGGGAGACCCAGTACTTC
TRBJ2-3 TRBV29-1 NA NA CSARTAGPTDTQYF TGCAGCGCTCGGACAGCGGGCCCCACAGATACGCAGTATTTT
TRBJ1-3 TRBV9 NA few CASSAFGPNSGNTIYF TGTGCCAGCAGCGCCTTCGGACCGAACTCTGGAAACACCATATATTTT
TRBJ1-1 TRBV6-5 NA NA CASGSTVNTEVFF TGTGCCAGCGGTTCGACAGTGAACACTGAAGTTTTCTTT
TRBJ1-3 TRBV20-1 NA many CSARNNQLNTTYF TGCAGTGCTAGAAATAACCAGTTAAACACCACATATTTT
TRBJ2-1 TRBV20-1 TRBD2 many CSARTGREGREQFF TGCAGTGCTAGGACAGGGCGGGAGGGTAGGGAGCAGTTCTTC
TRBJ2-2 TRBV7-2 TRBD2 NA CTSSLTSGPSRNTGELFF TGTACCAGCAGCCTAACTAGCGGTCCAAGTCGGAACACCGGGGAGCTGTTTTTT
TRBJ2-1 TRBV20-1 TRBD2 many CSGGLAGLNEQFF TGCAGTGGCGGACTAGCGGGACTGAATGAGCAGTTCTTC
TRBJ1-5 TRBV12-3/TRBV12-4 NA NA CASNWGVRNQPQHF TGTGCCAGCAACTGGGGGGTCCGCAATCAGCCCCAGCATTTT
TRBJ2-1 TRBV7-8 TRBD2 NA CASSSRSPGLAAYNEQFF TGTGCCAGCAGCTCCCGCTCCCCGGGACTAGCGGCATACAATGAGCAGTTCTTC
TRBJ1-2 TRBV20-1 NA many CSARITGTNGYTF TGCAGTGCTAGAATAACAGGGACGAACGGCTACACCTTC
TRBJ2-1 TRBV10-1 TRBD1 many CATSDRVNEQFF TGCGCCACCTCGGACAGGGTCAATGAGCAGTTCTTC
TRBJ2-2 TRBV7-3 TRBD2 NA CASSPPAGGPGELFF TGTGCCAGCAGCCCCCCGGCGGGGGGGCCCGGGGAGCTGTTCTTT
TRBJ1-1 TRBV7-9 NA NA CASSLPRTERNTEAFF TGTGCCAGCAGCTTACCCCGGACCGAAAGGAACACTGAAGCTTTCTTT
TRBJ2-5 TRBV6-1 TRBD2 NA CASSETSGLALQETQYF TGTGCCAGCAGTGAGACGTCGGGACTAGCGCTGCAAGAGACCCAGTATTTC
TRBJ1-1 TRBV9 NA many CASSQRAGANTEAFF TGTGCCAGCAGCCAACGTGCCGGAGCGAACACTGAAGCTTTCTTT
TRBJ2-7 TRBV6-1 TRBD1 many CASSAGQGARTRREQYF TGTGCCAGCAGTGCGGGACAGGGGGCGCGAACTAGGCGCGAGCAGTACTTC
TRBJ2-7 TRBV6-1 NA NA CSSSETHWGIHEQYF TGTTCCAGCAGTGAAACACATTGGGGGATCCACGAGCAGTACTTC
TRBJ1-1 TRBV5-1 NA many CASSLAGGEAFF TGCGCCAGCAGCCTGGCCGGGGGTGAAGCTTTCTTT
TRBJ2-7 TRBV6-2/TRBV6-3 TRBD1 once CASSYSTGKEQYF TGTGCCAGCAGTTACTCGACAGGGAAGGAGCAGTACTTC
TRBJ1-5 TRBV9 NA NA CASSTTEDLPQHF TGTGCCAGCAGCACCACAGAGGATCTGCCCCAGCATTTT
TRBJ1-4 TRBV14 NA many CASSRGFNEKLFF TGTGCCAGCAGCCGAGGTTTTAATGAAAAACTGTTTTTT
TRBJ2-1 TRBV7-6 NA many CASSPNPAGFSTSYNEQFF TGTGCCAGCAGCCCGAACCCAGCAGGGTTCAGTACCTCCTACAATGAGCAGTTCTTC
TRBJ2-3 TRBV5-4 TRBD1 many CASSPTGTGVTDTQYF TGTGCCAGCAGCCCTACTGGGACAGGGGTGACAGATACGCAGTATTTT
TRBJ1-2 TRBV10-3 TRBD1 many CAISESGQNQYGYTF TGTGCCATCAGTGAGTCGGGACAGAATCAATATGGCTACACCTTC
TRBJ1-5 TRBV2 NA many CASSQGPGNQPQHF TGTGCCAGCAGTCAGGGGCCTGGCAATCAGCCCCAGCATTTT
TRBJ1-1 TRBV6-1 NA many CASSYRQGGPTEAFF TGTGCCAGCAGTTACCGGCAAGGGGGTCCCACTGAAGCTTTCTTT
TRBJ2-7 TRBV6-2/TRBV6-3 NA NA CANSYGVAYEQYF TGTGCCAACAGTTACGGGGTGGCCTACGAGCAGTACTTC
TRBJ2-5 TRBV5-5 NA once CASSLVTGILEAQYF TGTGCCAGCAGCTTGGTAACAGGGATTTTGGAGGCCCAGTACTTC
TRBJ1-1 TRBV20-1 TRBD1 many CSAREPKGATEAFF TGCAGTGCTAGAGAGCCTAAGGGGGCCACTGAAGCTTTCTTT
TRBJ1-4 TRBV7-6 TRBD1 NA CARSLVADRINERLFF TGTGCCAGAAGCTTAGTAGCGGACAGGATAAATGAAAGACTGTTTTTT
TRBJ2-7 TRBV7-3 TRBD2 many CASSLLPGLEYEQYF TGTGCCAGCAGCCTGCTCCCGGGACTAGAATACGAGCAGTACTTC
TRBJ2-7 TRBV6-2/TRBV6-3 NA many CASSLLSYEQYF TGTGCCAGCAGTCTTTTATCCTACGAGCAGTACTTC
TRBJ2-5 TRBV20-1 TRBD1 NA CSVGTGTGGLETQYF TGCAGTGTAGGGACTGGGACAGGGGGCCTGGAGACCCAGTACTTC
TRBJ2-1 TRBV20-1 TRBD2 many CSARDIRTSGSQNEQFF TGCAGTGCTAGAGATATCCGGACTAGCGGGAGTCAGAATGAGCAGTTCTTC
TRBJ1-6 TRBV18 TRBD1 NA CASSTTGSYNSPLHF TGTGCCAGCTCTACGACAGGGTCGTATAATTCACCCCTCCACTTT
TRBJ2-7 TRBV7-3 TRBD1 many CASSLTGQGNYEQYF TGTGCCAGCAGCTTAACGGGACAGGGTAACTACGAGCAGTACTTC
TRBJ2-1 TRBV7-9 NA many CASSLVSEQFF TGTGCCAGCAGCTTAGTGAGTGAGCAGTTCTTC
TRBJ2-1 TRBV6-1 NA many CASSKGGMSLNEQFF TGTGCCAGCAGTAAAGGGGGTATGTCGTTGAATGAGCAGTTCTTC
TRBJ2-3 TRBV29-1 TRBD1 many CSVATGQSTDTQYF TGCAGCGTCGCAACGGGACAGAGCACAGATACGCAGTATTTT
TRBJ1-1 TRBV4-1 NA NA CASSQEGGKTEAFF TGCGCCAGCAGCCAAGAGGGAGGAAAGACTGAAGCTTTCTTT
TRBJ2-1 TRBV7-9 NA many CASSLALFNEQFF TGTGCCAGCAGCTTAGCACTTTTCAATGAGCAGTTCTTC
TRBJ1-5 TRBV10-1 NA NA CASSEPNNHRTFSNQPQHF TGCGCCAGCAGTGAGCCTAATAATCACAGGACCTTTAGCAATCAGCCCCAGCATTTT
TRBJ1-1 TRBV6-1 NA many CASSDRGWRAFF TGTGCCAGCAGTGACCGAGGGTGGCGAGCTTTCTTT
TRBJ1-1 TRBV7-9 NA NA CANSPRGRENTEAFF TGTGCCAACAGCCCTAGGGGGAGAGAGAACACTGAAGCTTTCTTT
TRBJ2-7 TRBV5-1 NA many CASSSPYEQYF TGCGCCAGCAGCTCACCCTACGAGCAGTACTTC
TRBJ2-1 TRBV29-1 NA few CSVEGRYNEQFF TGCAGCGTTGAAGGGCGATACAATGAGCAGTTCTTC